This TCR beta chain was obtained from a study of siplizumab effects on memory and regulatory T cells. Points from the study as a whole: A minor fraction of alloreactive clones, and no more, mapped to unstimulated subsets. Proliferating Tregs' suppressive function in siplizumab cultures went unconfirmed.

The CDR3 covers 11 residues. Trimming took off 4 bases at V and 5 bases at J, with 7 bases between the two ends. From germline, CDR1 is DFQATT and CDR2 SNEGSKA (reference sequence). Assays examined 95,000 to 100,000 TCR templates per sample. Some clones are missing from TCRdb's copy, which holds only in-frame ones; the method was immunoSEQ multiplex PCR. The repertoire holds around 83,000 clones, more than 80% seen once, with roughly 15% in the top ten. As concerns this clone: Its antigen remains unidentified.

The chain is built from TRBV20-1 and TRBJ2-3, with D unclear. This clonotype originated in a human donor in good health. The source material was CD4+ T cells sorted from blood. The CDR3 DNA sequence: TGCAGTGCTATTGGGATAGATACGCAGTATTTT. This encodes CSAIGIDTQYF.